Below, 22 T cell receptor beta chains from the same sample are listed, as sequenced in a study of beta chain features in type 1 diabetes. The investigators reverse transcribed all of the isolated RNA, so they sequenced expressed TCRB transcripts. TCRdb's table, derived via immunoSEQ multiplex PCR, lists solely in-frame clones and lacks some. The profile shows about half a million clones, around 30% of them singletons. Material for sequencing was naive CD4+ T cells from blood. These receptors were collected from a man between 18 and 35 years old in good health.

The rearrangement uses TRBV7-9 and TRBJ2-7; D gene ambiguous. The CDR3 consists of 13 residues. From germline, CDR1 is SEHNR and CDR2 FQNEAQ (reference sequence). Between the trimmed V and J ends, which lost 4 bases and 4 bases, there was a span of 11 bases. The CDR3 sequence: CASSSSRPYEQYF. In DNA form, the CDR3 reads TGTGCCAGCAGCTCTTCACGCCCTTACGAGCAGTACTTC.

The rearrangement links TRBV5-1 to TRBJ2-5, with 7 bases fitting TRBD1. V was pared by 4 bases and J by 5 bases, with 5 bases of the junction left unmatched. From germline, CDR1 is SGHRS and CDR2 YFSETQ. This CDR3 comprises 13 residues. Written as DNA, the CDR3 is TGCGCCAGCAGCCCGGACAGGCGGGAGACCCAGTACTTC. Translating gives CASSPDRRETQYF.

This clone was counted once. The gene calls are TRBV28 and TRBJ1-4; D is perhaps TRBD1 (5 bases). Germline V gene lookup returns CDR1 MDHEN and CDR2 SYDVKM. There are 14 residues in the CDR3. With 3 bases removed from V and 4 bases from J, the gap between germline ends came to 9 bases. The CDR3 sequence is CASSLQGGNEKLFF. As DNA, the CDR3 is TGTGCCAGCAGTTTGCAGGGTGGTAATGAAAAACTGTTTTTT.

As concerns this clone: Other DNA sequences in this specimen translate into the identical CDR3. The chain has TRBV5-1 and TRBJ2-3, with 9 bases matching TRBD1. J was trimmed by 1 base and V by 4 bases; bases with no gene match: 4. CDR1 is SGHRS, CDR2 YFSETQ, per germline. CDR3 length: 15 residues. The DNA for the CDR3 is TGCGCCAGCAGCCGGGGACAGGGCGGCACAGATACGCAGTATTTT. Its protein is CASSRGQGGTDTQYF.

This clone was seen only a few times. This chain joins TRBV30 and TRBJ1-3; the D gene is possibly TRBD1 (6 bases). The CDR3 loop spans 13 amino acids. V was pared by 3 bases and J by 4 bases, with 10 bases between. The germline gives CDR1 GTSNPN, CDR2 SVGIG (reference sequence). The CDR3: CAWRSGTGNTIYF. The CDR3 DNA follows: TGTGCCTGGAGGTCCGGGACAGGAAACACCATATATTTT.

The chain joins TRBV4-3 to TRBJ1-4; no clear D gene. V was shortened by 4 bases and J by 8 bases, with 11 bases between the two germline ends. Germline loops: CDR1 LGHNA, CDR2 YSLEER. The CDR3 loop spans 13 amino acids. The CDR3 sequence is CASSPRRREKLFF. The CDR3 bases are TGCGCCAGCAGCCCAAGGAGAAGAGAAAAACTGTTTTTT.

This clone was seen only a few times. The chain uses TRBV5-6 and TRBJ2-3; 9 nucleotides align to TRBD1. The trim removed 3 bases at V and 3 bases at J, leaving 5 bases unmatched. The germline V gene has CDR1 SGHDT and CDR2 YYEEEE. CDR3 length: 15 residues. The CDR3 sequence is CASSSMTGGTDTQYF. The CDR3 DNA follows: TGTGCCAGCAGCTCGATGACAGGGGGAACAGATACGCAGTATTTT. Full variable domain (outside the CDR3, taken from reference TRBV5-6 and TRBJ2-3): DAGVTQSPTHLIKTRGQQVTLRCSPKSGHDTVSWYQQALGQGPQFIFQYYEEEERQRGNFPDRFSGHQFPNYSSELNVNALLLGDSALYLCASSSMTGGTDTQYFGPGTRLTVL.

The sample holds one count of this clone. This sequence joins TRBV15 and TRBJ2-7; D might be TRBD1 (5 bases). The V and J ends lost 3 bases and 6 bases respectively, with 12 bases between them. Germline loops: CDR1 LNHNV, CDR2 YYDKDF (reference sequence). The CDR3 sequence is 13 residues long. The CDR3 spells CATSRTALPEQYF. The CDR3 nucleotides read TGTGCCACCAGCAGGACAGCTCTACCCGAGCAGTACTTC.

The chain links TRBV9 to TRBJ2-3; TRBD2 agrees at 10 bases. V shed 0 bases, J shed 3 bases, and the junction held 7 bases outside the gene matches. In germline, CDR1 is SGDLS, CDR2 YYNGEE. The CDR3 is 17 amino acids. The CDR3 DNA sequence: TGTGCCAGCAGCGTAGGGACTAGCGGACGGGGAACAGATACGCAGTATTTT. It specifies CASSVGTSGRGTDTQYF.

The J gene is TRBJ2-7, the V gene TRBV4-3; maybe TRBD2 (6 bases). The V end lost 0 bases, the J end lost 4 bases, and 13 bases lay between the germline ends. This CDR3 contains 15 residues. Germline V gives CDR1 LGHNA, CDR2 YSLEER. CDR3 nucleotides: TGCGCCAGCAGCCAAGATCTTGGCGGGACTTACGAGCAGTACTTC. Its translation: CASSQDLGGTYEQYF.

In its sample, this clone was seen a few times. The CDR3: CASSLGRGANEKLFF. Written as DNA, the CDR3 is TGTGCCAGCAGCTTAGGAAGGGGAGCTAATGAAAAACTGTTTTTT. V gene TRBV7-9 combines with J gene TRBJ1-4; D is perhaps TRBD1 (5 bases). The CDR3 covers 15 residues. Germline CDR1 reads SEHNR; CDR2 reads FQNEAQ (reference sequence). Deletions cut 1 base from V and 3 bases from J, with 9 bases between.

This clone was observed a few times. The genes are TRBV29-1 and TRBJ2-1; 9 bases line up with TRBD2. CDR3 size: 14 residues. The V and J ends lost 7 bases and 9 bases, in that order; junction bases with no gene match: 13. Germline lookup yields CDR1 SQVTM and CDR2 ANQGSEA. The CDR3 coding sequence is TGCAGCGGTTCCTTAGCGGGAGAGGGTAGTGAGCAGTTCTTC. Its translation: CSGSLAGEGSEQFF.

J is TRBJ2-5 and V is TRBV19, with D unresolved. The CDR3 length is 14 residues. V lost 1 base to trimming and J lost 2 bases, with 8 bases between them. The germline gives CDR1 LNHDA, CDR2 SQIVND (reference sequence). The CDR3 DNA sequence: TGTGCCAGTAGTATAGTCGGGCAGCAAGAGACCCAGTACTTC. This encodes CASSIVGQQETQYF.

This clone was counted only a few times. The V gene is TRBV7-9, the J gene TRBJ2-1; 11 nucleotides line up with TRBD2. Trimming cost V 1 base and J 9 bases; bases outside gene matches: 2. Germline assignment: CDR1 SEHNR and CDR2 FQNEAQ (reference sequence). The CDR3 totals 14 residues. The CDR3 here is CASSLGLAGTEQFF. The DNA of the CDR3 is TGTGCCAGCAGCTTAGGACTAGCGGGAACTGAGCAGTTCTTC. The whole variable domain, filled in from reference TRBV7-9 and TRBJ2-1, reads DTGVSQNPRHKITKRGQNVTFRCDPISEHNRLYWYRQTLGQGPEFLTYFQNEAQLEKSRLLSDRFSAERPKGSFSTLEIQRTEQGDSAMYLCASSLGLAGTEQFFGPGTRLTVL.

This clone occurred a few times. The J gene is TRBJ2-7, the V gene TRBV30, with D tentatively TRBD1 or TRBD2 (5 bases each). CDR3 size: 15 residues. V was cut by 5 bases and J by 1 base, with 18 bases left in between. Germline CDR1 GTSNPN, CDR2 SVGIG (reference sequence). CDR3 nucleotide sequence: TGTGCCTGGGGCCTAGGGACGGAAACGTCCTACGAGCAGTACTTC. The encoded protein is CAWGLGTETSYEQYF.

The chain joins TRBV30 to TRBJ2-3, with unresolved D. CDR3 size: 12 residues. Germline V lookup: CDR1 GTSNPN, CDR2 SVGIG (reference sequence). The ends were cut back, 5 bases at V and 4 bases at J, with 10 bases in the middle. In DNA, the CDR3 is TGTGCCTGGGGAGACTCGGCAGATACGCAGTATTTT. The encoded protein is CAWGDSADTQYF.

This clone has a handful of counts. This chain links TRBV6-6 with TRBJ2-5; maybe TRBD1 (6 bases). Germline values: CDR1 MNHNY, CDR2 SVGAGI (reference sequence). The CDR3 extends over 13 amino acids. The ends were cut back, 6 bases at V and 5 bases at J, with 13 bases in the middle. The CDR3 DNA is TGTGCCAGCAGAAGGGACACTCAGGAGACCCAGTACTTC. Amino acid sequence: CASRRDTQETQYF.

V gene TRBV7-2 combines with J gene TRBJ2-2, with a weak D call TRBD1 (5 bases). CDR3 length: 14 amino acids. From germline, CDR1 is SGHTA and CDR2 FQGNSA. Deletions cut 5 bases from V and 3 bases from J, with 10 bases between. The CDR3 region is CASSPDRYTGELFF. The CDR3 nucleotides read TGTGCCAGCAGCCCCGACAGATACACCGGGGAGCTGTTTTTT. Drawing the rest from reference TRBV7-2 and TRBJ2-2, the complete variable domain is GAGVSQSPSNKVTEKGKDVELRCDPISGHTALYWYRQSLGQGLEFLIYFQGNSAPDKSGLPSDRFSAERTGGSVSTLTIQRTQQEDSAVYLCASSPDRYTGELFFGEGSRLTVL.

V gene TRBV7-9 combines with J gene TRBJ2-7; weak D call: TRBD1 (5 bases). This CDR3 has 13 amino acids. Germline CDR1 and CDR2: SEHNR and FQNEAQ (reference sequence). The V gene lost 6 bases and the J gene lost 12 bases, with 21 bases spanning the gap. Here the CDR3 reads CASSPPTGSIPYF. The CDR3 DNA reads as TGTGCCAGCAGTCCCCCCACAGGCAGCATCCCGTACTTC.

The gene calls are TRBV30 and TRBJ1-4, with D unresolved. Germline V lookup: CDR1 GTSNPN, CDR2 SVGIG (reference sequence). The CDR3 is made up of 13 amino acids. The V gene lost 3 bases and the J gene lost 11 bases, with 16 bases spanning the gap. The DNA for the CDR3 is TGTGCCTGGAGAATGAAAGCGACTGGGAAACTGTTTTTT. Residues: CAWRMKATGKLFF.

The gene calls are TRBV29-1 and TRBJ2-1, with TRBD2 matching 10 bases. The junction had 7 bases not matched to a gene; V was cut back by 4 bases and J by 4 bases. The CDR3 is made up of 15 amino acids. Germline V gene lookup returns CDR1 SQVTM and CDR2 ANQGSEA. CDR3 region: CSVASGRGLYNEQFF. The CDR3 DNA reads TGCAGCGTTGCCAGCGGGAGGGGACTATACAATGAGCAGTTCTTC.

V usage is TRBV30 and J usage is TRBJ2-7; TRBD1 matches at 9 bases. The CDR3 consists of 14 residues. Germline V gene sequence: CDR1 GTSNPN, CDR2 SVGIG (reference sequence). V gave up 0 bases and J gave up 6 bases; unmatched junction bases: 6. The CDR3 DNA reads as TGTGCCTGGAGTGTCCGGGACAGGGTTAGCGAGCAGTACTTC. It encodes CAWSVRDRVSEQYF. The variable domain in full, completed from reference TRBV30 and TRBJ2-7, reads SQTIHQWPATLVQPVGSPLSLECTVEGTSNPNLYWYRQAAGRGLQLLFYSVGIGQISSEVPQNLSASRPQDRQFILSSKKLLLSDSGFYLCAWSVRDRVSEQYFGPGTRLTVT.